Sequencing of this T cell receptor beta chain was carried out in a study of blood T cell repertoires in COVID-19. The V end was cut by 1 base, the J end by 0 bases, with 19 bases between. The CDR3 loop spans 19 amino acids. Germline V lookup: CDR1 SGHNT, CDR2 YENEEA. Using immunoSEQ multiplex PCR, the repertoire was profiled, and TCRdb retains in-frame clones only, with some absent. Here the sample spans about 200,000 clones, around four fifths being singletons. Sequences were obtained from peripheral blood. The rearrangement uses TRBV11-3 and TRBJ2-1, with D perhaps matching TRBD2 (5 bases). The sequence came from a man in his sixties with COVID-19, enrolled during active disease. CDR3 region: CASSLVLFTPTSSYNEQFF. The CDR3 DNA sequence: TGTGCCAGCAGCTTAGTTCTTTTTACACCTACTAGCTCCTACAATGAGCAGTTCTTC.